The clone carrying this T cell receptor beta chain was found a few times. Antigen: not known. This entry comes from a study of T-cell memory formation after mild COVID-19. The study, taken as a whole, reports: CD8+ contracting clones occupied EMRA, while CD4+ ones occupied mainly CM and EM. Clones contracting day 15 to 85 were balanced CD4/CD8; later expanders leaned CD4+. The authors left the SARS-CoV-2 specificity of second-wave clones peaking on day 37 unconfirmed.

Trimming at V came to 3 bases and at J to 4 bases, leaving 10 bases not matched to a gene. There are 16 residues in the CDR3. Germline-derived CDR1 and CDR2 are SQVTM and ANQGSEA. 5'RACE with constant-segment primers yielded barcoded, UMI-tagged TCR alpha and TCR beta cDNA libraries. TCRdb re-derived calls from the 5' RACE reads in MiXCR, one entry per CDR3 protein. In the table there are under 550,000 distinct CDR3 sequences, roughly 18% of which are singletons. The sample comprised PBMCs or a T cell subset sorted from them (not recorded which). This receptor was obtained from a man aged 18 to 35 who had mild COVID-19 (a few samples of this study predate the infection). Cell type and time point are not known. The chain recombines TRBV29-1 with TRBJ1-2; 11 bases are a match to TRBD1. CDR3 region: CSVDLLGTGGLYGYTF. The DNA for the CDR3 is TGCAGCGTTGACCTACTGGGGACAGGGGGACTCTATGGCTACACCTTC.